The present entry profiles one T cell receptor beta chain with its context. Per the original data handling: A productive frequency of 2.59 x 10-5 was the lowest detectable. TCRdb's copy holds only in-frame clones and misses some; the assay was immunoSEQ multiplex PCR. V and J calls and clone size are given by that table; D and trimming were obtained from the DNA. The data contain 30,000 to 40,000 clones, approximately 88% of them singletons. The sample is drawn from a study of STAT5B mutations in CD4+ large granular lymphocyte leukemia. At the level of the study: Among healthy donors, a particular HLA allele went with more CDR3 'QG' motifs.

What was sequenced was CD4+ T cells from blood buffy coats. The receptor was isolated from a human donor in good health.

The CDR3 protein is CASSRPRDRVRQPQHF. CDR3 DNA sequence: TGTGCCAGCAGTCGACCCCGGGACAGGGTTAGGCAGCCCCAGCATTTT. The J gene is TRBJ1-5, the V gene TRBV6-6; 9 bases map to TRBD1. Germline V gene sequence: CDR1 MNHNY, CDR2 SVGAGI (reference sequence). This CDR3 spans 16 amino acids. The V gene end was trimmed by 5 bases and the J gene end by 7 bases; junction bases not matched to a gene: 12.